This TCR beta chain was recovered during a study of beta chain features in type 1 diabetes. Purity above 95% was achieved in all sorted populations. Sequencing targeted expressed TCRB transcripts, as all isolated RNA had been reverse transcribed. Repertoires were generated with immunoSEQ multiplex PCR, while TCRdb's copy carries only in-frame clones and drops some. This table holds some 700,000 clones, around 15% found once. There are a few counts of this clone. Its antigen is unknown. Other DNA variants within this sample encode the same CDR3. General study findings and limits: Moderately but significantly shorter TCRB CDR3s were found in Type 1 diabetes patients in all four CD4+ subsets.

The CDR3 sequence is 15 residues long. CDR1 SGDLS and CDR2 YYNGEE come from the germline V gene. The V segment lost 5 bases and the J segment 4 bases; nucleotides outside the gene matches: 4. This TCR was sampled from a man younger than 35 with type 1 diabetes. V gene TRBV9 combines with J gene TRBJ2-1; 12 nucleotides agree with TRBD2. The sample taken for sequencing was naive CD4+ T cells from blood. This CDR3 reads CASSATSGGYNEQFF. The CDR3 DNA reads TGTGCCAGCAGTGCGACTAGCGGGGGTTACAATGAGCAGTTCTTC.